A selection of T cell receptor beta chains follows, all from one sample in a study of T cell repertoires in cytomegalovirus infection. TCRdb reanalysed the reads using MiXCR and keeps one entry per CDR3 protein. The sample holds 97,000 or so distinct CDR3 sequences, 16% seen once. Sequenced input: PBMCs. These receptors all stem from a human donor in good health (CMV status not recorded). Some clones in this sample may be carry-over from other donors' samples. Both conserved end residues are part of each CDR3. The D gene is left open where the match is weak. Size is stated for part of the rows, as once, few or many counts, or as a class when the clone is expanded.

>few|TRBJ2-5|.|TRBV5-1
TGCGCCAGCAGCTTGTCTCCAGGAGAAGAGACCCAGTACTTC
CASSLSPGEETQYF
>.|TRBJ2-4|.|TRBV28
TGTGCCAGCAGTTTATCAACCTTAGCCAAAAACATTCAGTACTTC
CASSLSTLAKNIQYF
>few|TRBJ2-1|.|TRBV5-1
TGCGCCAGCAGCCCGGGGCGGGGCAACTCCTACAATGAGCAGTTCTTC
CASSPGRGNSYNEQFF
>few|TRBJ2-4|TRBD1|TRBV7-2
TGTGCCAGCAGCTCCCGGACAGGGTTGGACATTCAGTACTTC
CASSSRTGLDIQYF
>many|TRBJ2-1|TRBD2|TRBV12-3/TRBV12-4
TGTGCCAGCAGTTTTCGTTACGGGACTAGCGATCGTGGGGAGCAGTTCTTC
CASSFRYGTSDRGEQFF
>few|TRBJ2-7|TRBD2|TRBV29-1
TGCAGCGTTGGTAGCGGGGGTTCCTACGAGCAGTACTTC
CSVGSGGSYEQYF
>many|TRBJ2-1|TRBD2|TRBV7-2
TGTGCCAGCAGCCCACTAGCGGGGGGTTTGAGCTCCTACAATGAGCAGTTCTTC
CASSPLAGGLSSYNEQFF
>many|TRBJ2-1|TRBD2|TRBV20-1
TGCAGTGCTAGGGCGTCCCTAGCGGGGGTCTACAATGAGCAGTTCTTC
CSARASLAGVYNEQFF
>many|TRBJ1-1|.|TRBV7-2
TGTGCCAGCGTTCCAGGGGTTCTGAGCACTGAAGCTTTCTTT
CASVPGVLSTEAFF
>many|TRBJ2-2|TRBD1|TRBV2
TGTGCCAGCGCAAAAGGGGGCTTCACCGGGGAGCTGTTTTTT
CASAKGGFTGELFF
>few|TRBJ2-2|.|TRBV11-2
TGTGCCAGCAGCATCAGGAACACCGGGGAGCTGTTTTTT
CASSIRNTGELFF
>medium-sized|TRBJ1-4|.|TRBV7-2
TGTGCCAGCAGCCGGGGGGCAAGCCGTAATGAAAAACTGTTTTTT
CASSRGASRNEKLFF
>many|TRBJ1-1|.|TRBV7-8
TGTGCCAGCAGCTTAGTACAGGACACTGAAGCTTTCTTT
CASSLVQDTEAFF
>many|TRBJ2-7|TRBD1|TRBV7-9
TGTGCCAGCAGCCCTCCGTCCAGACAGGGGGTCCGCAGCTCCTACGAGCAGTACTTC
CASSPPSRQGVRSSYEQYF
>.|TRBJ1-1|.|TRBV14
TGTGCCAGCAGCCTAAGGTCTCCAGGGAGGACTGAAGCTTTCTTT
CASSLRSPGRTEAFF
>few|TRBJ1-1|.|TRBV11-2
TGTGCCAGCAGGACCCTCGGGAGTTCGCCCGAAGCTTTCTTT
CASRTLGSSPEAFF
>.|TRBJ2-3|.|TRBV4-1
TGCGCCAGCAGCCAACCTCTAGGGGCGACAGATACGCAGTATTTT
CASSQPLGATDTQYF
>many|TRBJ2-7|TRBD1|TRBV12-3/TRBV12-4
TGTGCCAGCAGTGTCGGGACAGGGGTCGGCGAGCAGTACTTC
CASSVGTGVGEQYF
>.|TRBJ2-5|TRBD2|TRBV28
TGTGCCAGCAGTTCAGAGGGACTAGCTCAAGAGACCCAGTACTTC
CASSSEGLAQETQYF
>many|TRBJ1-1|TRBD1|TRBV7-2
TGTGCCAGCAGCTTAAGGACAGGGGGCTCGTCTGAAGCTTTCTTT
CASSLRTGGSSEAFF
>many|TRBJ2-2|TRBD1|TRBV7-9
TGTGCCAGCAGCCGGACAGGGATCACCGGGGAGCTGTTTTTT
CASSRTGITGELFF
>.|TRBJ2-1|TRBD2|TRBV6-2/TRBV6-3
TGTGCCAGCGCGGGGGGCGAGGTAAATGAGCAGTTCTTC
CASAGGEVNEQFF
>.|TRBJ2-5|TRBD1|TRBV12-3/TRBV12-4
TGTGCCAGCAGTCGCCCGGGACAGGGGCCAGAGACCCAGTACTTC
CASSRPGQGPETQYF
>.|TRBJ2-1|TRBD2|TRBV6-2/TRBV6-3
TGTGCCAGCAGTTACGATCTAGCGGGGGAAACCTACAATGAGCAGTTCTTC
CASSYDLAGETYNEQFF
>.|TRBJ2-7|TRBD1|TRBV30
TGTGCCTGGAGACTGATGCCTCAGACAGGGGCTTTACATTTC
CAWRLMPQTGALHF
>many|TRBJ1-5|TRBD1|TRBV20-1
TGCAGTGCGGAAAGGGTGGGCAGGGGGCCAAAGCCCCAGCATTTT
CSAERVGRGPKPQHF
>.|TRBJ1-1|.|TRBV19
TGTGCCAGTACCTTCCGGACAGCACGGTATACTGAAGCTTTCTTT
CASTFRTARYTEAFF
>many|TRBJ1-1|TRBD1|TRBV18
TGTGCCAGCTCACCTAGGGACAGGGCGTCGATGAACACTGAAGCTTTCTTT
CASSPRDRASMNTEAFF
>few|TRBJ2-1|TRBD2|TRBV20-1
TGCAGTGCTAGAGCACTAGCGGGAGAGCATTACAATGAGCAGTTCTTC
CSARALAGEHYNEQFF
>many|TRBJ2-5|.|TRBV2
TGTGCCAGCAGTAAGGGGGACTCACAAGAGACCCAGTACTTC
CASSKGDSQETQYF
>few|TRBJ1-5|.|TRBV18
TGTGCCAGCTCGTACGTCGAGGAGTATGCGGCCCAGCATTTT
CASSYVEEYAAQHF
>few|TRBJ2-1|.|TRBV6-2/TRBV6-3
TGTGCCAGCAGCCTACGTCCCAGCGACAATGAGCAGTTCTTC
CASSLRPSDNEQFF
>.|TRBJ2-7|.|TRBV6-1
TGTGCCAGCAGTGGGGTCGGGCAGGCCTACGAGCAGTACTTC
CASSGVGQAYEQYF
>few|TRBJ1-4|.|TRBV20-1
TGCAGTGCCGTGGATCCGGGGGCGAATGAAAAACTGTTTTTT
CSAVDPGANEKLFF
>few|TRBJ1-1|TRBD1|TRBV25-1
TGTGCCAGCAGTGCCCCAGGCAGGGGGCAAACTGAAGCTTTCTTT
CASSAPGRGQTEAFF
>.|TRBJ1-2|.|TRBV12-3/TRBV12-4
TGTGCCAGCACCATTGACGGAACTAACTATGGCTACACCTTC
CASTIDGTNYGYTF
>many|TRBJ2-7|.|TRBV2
TGTGCCAGCAGTGGCCAGGTTGAAGGCGAGCAGTACTTC
CASSGQVEGEQYF
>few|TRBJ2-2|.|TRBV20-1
TGCAGTGCTAGGAGACCACGAGGTATCACCGGGGAGCTGTTTTTT
CSARRPRGITGELFF
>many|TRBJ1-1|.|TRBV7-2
TGTGCCAGCAGTTTCAGCATGGCCGACACTGAAGCTTTCTTT
CASSFSMADTEAFF
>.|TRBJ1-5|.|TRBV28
TGTGCCAGCAGTTTAGGAGGGAAAAACAATCAGCCCCAGCATTTT
CASSLGGKNNQPQHF
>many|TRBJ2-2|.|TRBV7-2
TGTGCCAGCAGCTTAGGAACAGGGATGAACACCGGGGAGCTGTTTTTT
CASSLGTGMNTGELFF
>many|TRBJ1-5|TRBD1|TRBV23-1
TGCGCCAGCAGTGGACAGGGAGGCAATCAGCCCCAGCATTTT
CASSGQGGNQPQHF